This entry is about one TCR beta chain. In this sample, this clonotype turned up a few times. Its antigen specificity is not known. Nothing much larger sits one base from this clone, and base qualities are not available. Data came from an Illumina HiSeq 1500. The public reads were run again by TCRdb, first through fastp at Q25 and then through MiXCR, and only productive beta chains were kept. Rows merge per CDR3 protein into single entries with the most common DNA and genes. Present in this sample are approximately 500,000 distinct CDR3 sequences, 26% of which were seen just once. The ten largest clones take up around 13% of the sample. These data come from a study of T cell repertoires in cytomegalovirus infection (dated by TCRdb to the late 2010s). Background for the entire study: The HLA type of each donor mattered for the analysis, because public TCR beta signatures pointed to carriage of CMV infection along with the matching HLA type.

Results and caveats for the whole study, not just this receptor: The ex vivo response was dominated by HLA-C-restricted CMV-specific TCR beta clonotypes, which also provided the single most frequent clonotype in two of eight donors. In both this cohort and an independent roughly 400-donor cohort, the cumulative frequency of public TCR beta family members distinguished carriers of CMV infection plus the relevant HLA type.

V loses 1 base, J loses 8 bases, and the germline ends lie 12 bases apart. The CDR3 goes from the cysteine to the phenylalanine over 14 residues. Only the CDR3 part of the read is kept: 42 bases, read in frame from the first base. Reading the germline V gene gives CDR1 SGHAT and CDR2 FQNNGV. The sequenced material came from PBMCs. This sequence was found in a human donor in good health (CMV status not recorded). Some clones in this sample may be carry-over from other donors' samples. The rearranged segments are TRBV11-2 and TRBJ2-1; TRBD2 might be the D gene, on 5 matching bases. The nucleotides are TGTGCCAGCAGCTTAGCGGGGTTCAGCGATGAGCAGTTCTTC. Its coded protein is CASSLAGFSDEQFF.